This T cell receptor beta chain was sequenced in a study of T-cell memory formation after mild COVID-19. Broader study findings: Later expanders leaned CD4+, whereas day 15 to 85 contracting clones were balanced CD4/CD8. Among CD4+ contracting clones, most were CM and EM, and CD8+ ones EMRA.

V was clipped by 3 bases and J by 5 bases, with 8 bases between them. Germline assignment: CDR1 SGHTA and CDR2 FQGNSA. CDR3 length: 13 amino acids. With regard to this clonotype: Its antigen is as yet unknown.

TCRdb redid the calling of the 5' RACE reads with MiXCR, one entry per CDR3 protein. The sample contains around 530,000 distinct CDR3 sequences, about 20% of which appear only once. The TCR was taken from an adult woman who had mild COVID-19 (a few samples of this study predate the infection). Cell type and time point are not known. The material sequenced was PBMCs or a T cell subset sorted from them (not recorded which). The chain links TRBV7-2 to TRBJ1-5; D uncertain. The CDR3 nucleotides are TGTGCCAGCAGCTTTGAAAGGGATCAGCCCCAGCATTTT. This sequence encodes CASSFERDQPQHF.